This TCR beta chain is from a study of control samples from healthy donors and cancer patients. Profiling relied on immunoSEQ multiplex PCR, and the TCRdb table lists in-frame clones only, not all of them. Of 150,000 or so clones listed, approximately 90% are singletons. The ends lost 3 bases at V and 4 bases at J; junction bases unmatched: 6. Germline V gives CDR1 SGHAT, CDR2 FQNNGV. The CDR3 is made up of 15 amino acids. Sequenced material: blood. The V gene is TRBV11-2, the J gene TRBJ2-3; 8 bases match TRBD2. The sequence was collected from a man between 25 and 39 years old in good health. CDR3 sequence reads: CASSFGGARADTQYF. The CDR3 bases are TGTGCCAGCAGCTTCGGGGGGGCGCGGGCAGATACGCAGTATTTT.